This TCR beta chain was profiled in a study of CD8+CD57+ T cells in acquired aplastic anemia. As for the study in general: The average read count for CD4+ cells in healthy donors was about 9.9 million.

CDR1 and CDR2 (germline): SNHLY, FYNNEI. V lost 1 base to trimming and J lost 5 bases; unmatched junction nucleotides: 8. The CDR3 runs to 15 residues. The template for TCR beta VDJ and CDR3 sequence profiling was genomic DNA. MiXCR, run by TCRdb on the reads, gives a single entry per CDR3 protein. The repertoire holds under 200,000 distinct CDR3 sequences, with about 64% as singletons. At least ten counts were recorded for this clonotype. The chain uses TRBV2 and TRBJ2-7; TRBD2 matches 7 bases. This receptor was identified in a human donor in good health. The sample taken for sequencing was sorted CD4+, CD8+, or CD8+CD57+ T cells (not recorded which) from PBMCs. The CDR3 sequence is CASSEGLRGRNEQYF. The CDR3, as DNA: TGTGCCAGCAGTGAAGGTCTTCGCGGGAGAAACGAGCAGTACTTC.